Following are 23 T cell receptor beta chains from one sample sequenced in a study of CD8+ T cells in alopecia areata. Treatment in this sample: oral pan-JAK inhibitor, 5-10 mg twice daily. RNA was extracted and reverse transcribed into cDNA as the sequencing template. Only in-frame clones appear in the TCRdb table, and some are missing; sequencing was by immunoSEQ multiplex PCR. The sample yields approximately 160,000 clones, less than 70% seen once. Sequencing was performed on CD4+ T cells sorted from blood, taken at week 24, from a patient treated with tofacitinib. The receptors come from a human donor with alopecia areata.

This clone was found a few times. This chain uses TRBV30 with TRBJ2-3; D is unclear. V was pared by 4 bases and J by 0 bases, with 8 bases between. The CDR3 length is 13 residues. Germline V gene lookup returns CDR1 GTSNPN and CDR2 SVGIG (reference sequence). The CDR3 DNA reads TGTGCCTGGACCGACCGTAGCACAGATACGCAGTATTTT. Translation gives CAWTDRSTDTQYF. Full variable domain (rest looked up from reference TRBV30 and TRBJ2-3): SQTIHQWPATLVQPVGSPLSLECTVEGTSNPNLYWYRQAAGRGLQLLFYSVGIGQISSEVPQNLSASRPQDRQFILSSKKLLLSDSGFYLCAWTDRSTDTQYFGPGTRLTVL.

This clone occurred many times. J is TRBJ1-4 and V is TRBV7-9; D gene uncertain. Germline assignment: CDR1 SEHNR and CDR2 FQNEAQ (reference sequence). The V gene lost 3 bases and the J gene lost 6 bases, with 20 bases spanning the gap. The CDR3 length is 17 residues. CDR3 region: CASSFGLGRPRDEKLFF. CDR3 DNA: TGTGCCAGCAGCTTTGGGTTGGGCAGGCCAAGGGATGAAAAACTGTTTTTT.

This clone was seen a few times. The CDR3 reads CSVDREGQPQHF. DNA for the CDR3: TGCAGCGTCGACAGGGAAGGTCAGCCCCAGCATTTT. V gene TRBV29-1 combines with J gene TRBJ1-5; 7 bases fit TRBD1. Germline V CDR1 and CDR2: SQVTM, ANQGSEA. V shed 6 bases and J 6 bases; nucleotides not matched to a gene: 5. CDR3 length: 12 residues.

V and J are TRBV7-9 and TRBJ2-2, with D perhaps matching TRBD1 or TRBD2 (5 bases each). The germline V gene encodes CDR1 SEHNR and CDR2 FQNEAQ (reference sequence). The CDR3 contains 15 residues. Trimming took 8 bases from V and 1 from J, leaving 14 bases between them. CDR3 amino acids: CASAREGLNTGELFF. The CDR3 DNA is TGTGCCAGCGCCCGCGAGGGGCTGAACACCGGGGAGCTGTTTTTT.

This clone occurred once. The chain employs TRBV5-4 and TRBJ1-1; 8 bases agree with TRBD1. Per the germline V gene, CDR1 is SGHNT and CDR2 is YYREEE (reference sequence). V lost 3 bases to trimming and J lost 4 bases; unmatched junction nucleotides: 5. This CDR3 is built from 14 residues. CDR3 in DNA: TGTGCCAGCAGCTCATACAGGGGGAGCACTGAAGCTTTCTTT. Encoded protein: CASSSYRGSTEAFF.

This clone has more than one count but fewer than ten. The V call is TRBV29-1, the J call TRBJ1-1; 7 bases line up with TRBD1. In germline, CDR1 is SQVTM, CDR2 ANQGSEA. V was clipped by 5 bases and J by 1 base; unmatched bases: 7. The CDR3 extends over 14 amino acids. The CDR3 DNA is TGCAGCGTTCAAGGACAGGTTGCGAACACTGAAGCTTTCTTT. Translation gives CSVQGQVANTEAFF.

CDR3 sequence: CSVEERRSYTF. CDR3 in DNA: TGCAGCGTTGAAGAGCGAAGGTCCTACACCTTC. The chain employs TRBV29-1 and TRBJ1-2; D uncertain. Trimming shortened V by 0 bases and J by 10 bases, and 9 bases separated the two germline ends. Per germline, CDR1 SQVTM and CDR2 ANQGSEA. This CDR3 comprises 11 residues.

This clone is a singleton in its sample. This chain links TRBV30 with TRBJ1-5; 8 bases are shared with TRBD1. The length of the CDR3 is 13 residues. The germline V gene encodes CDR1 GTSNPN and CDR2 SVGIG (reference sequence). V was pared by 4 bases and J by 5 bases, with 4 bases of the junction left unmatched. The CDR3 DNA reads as TGTGCCTGGACAGGGGGCAGGGATCAGCCCCAGCATTTT. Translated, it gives CAWTGGRDQPQHF.

CDR3 protein: CSVIDSSYGYTF. The CDR3 nucleotides read TGCAGCGTGATCGACAGCTCCTATGGCTACACCTTC. The chain recombines TRBV29-1 with TRBJ1-2, with D tentatively TRBD1 (5 bases). The CDR3 loop spans 12 amino acids. CDR1 SQVTM and CDR2 ANQGSEA come from the germline V gene. V lost 6 bases and J 4 bases, leaving 12 bases between the germline ends. Combining the CDR3 with reference TRBV29-1 and TRBJ1-2 gives the whole variable domain SAVISQKPSRDICQRGTSLTIQCQVDSQVTMMFWYRQQPGQSLTLIATANQGSEATYESGFVIDKFPISRPNLTFSTLTVSNMSPEDSSIYLCSVIDSSYGYTFGSGTRLTVV.

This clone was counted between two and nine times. The CDR3 loop reads CASSHGTGVGTEAFF. The CDR3 bases are TGCGCCAGCAGCCATGGGACAGGGGTTGGCACTGAAGCTTTCTTT. The chain links TRBV4-1 to TRBJ1-1; TRBD1 matches 10 bases. Unmatched junction bases numbered 5, after V lost 3 bases and J lost 4 bases. Germline lookup yields CDR1 MGHRA and CDR2 YSYEKL. The CDR3 has 15 residues.

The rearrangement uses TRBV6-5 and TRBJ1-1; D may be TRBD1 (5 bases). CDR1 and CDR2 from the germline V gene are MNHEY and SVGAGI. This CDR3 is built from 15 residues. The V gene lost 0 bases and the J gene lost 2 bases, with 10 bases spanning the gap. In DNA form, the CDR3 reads TGTGCCAGCAGTTACTCGCCTCAGGGAAACACTGAAGCTTTCTTT. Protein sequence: CASSYSPQGNTEAFF.

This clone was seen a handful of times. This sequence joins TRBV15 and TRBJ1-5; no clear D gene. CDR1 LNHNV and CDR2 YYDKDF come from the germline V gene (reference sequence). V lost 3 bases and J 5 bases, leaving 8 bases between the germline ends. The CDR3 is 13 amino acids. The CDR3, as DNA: TGTGCCACCAGCAGGGCGGTGGATCAGCCCCAGCATTTT. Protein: CATSRAVDQPQHF.

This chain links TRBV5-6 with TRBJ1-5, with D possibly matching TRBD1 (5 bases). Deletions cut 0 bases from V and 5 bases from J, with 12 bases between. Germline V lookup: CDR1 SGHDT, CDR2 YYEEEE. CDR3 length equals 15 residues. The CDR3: CASSLGPGGHQPQHF. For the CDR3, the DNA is TGTGCCAGCAGCTTGGGTCCGGGGGGTCATCAGCCCCAGCATTTT.

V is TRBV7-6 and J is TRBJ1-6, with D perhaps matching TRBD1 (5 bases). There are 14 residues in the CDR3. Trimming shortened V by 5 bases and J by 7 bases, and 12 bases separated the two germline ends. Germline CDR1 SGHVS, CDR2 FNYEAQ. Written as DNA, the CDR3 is TGTGCCAGCAGCCCCGGGACTAAAAATTCACCCCTCCACTTT. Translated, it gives CASSPGTKNSPLHF.

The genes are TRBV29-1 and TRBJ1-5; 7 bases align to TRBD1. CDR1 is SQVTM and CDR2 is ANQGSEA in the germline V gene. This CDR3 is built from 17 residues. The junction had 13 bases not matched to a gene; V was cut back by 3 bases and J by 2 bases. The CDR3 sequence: CSVEKAGGGLGNQPQHF. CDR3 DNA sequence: TGCAGCGTTGAGAAGGCGGGAGGGGGCCTGGGCAATCAGCCCCAGCATTTT.

DNA for the CDR3: TGTGCCTGGAGTGTATTGGACTCGTTCTACAATGAGCAGTTCTTC. Its translation: CAWSVLDSFYNEQFF. This rearrangement joins TRBV30 to TRBJ2-1; weak D call: TRBD2 (5 bases). Trimming took off 0 bases at V and 3 bases at J, with 12 bases between the two ends. This CDR3 comprises 15 residues. The germline CDR1 and CDR2 sequences are GTSNPN and SVGIG (reference sequence).

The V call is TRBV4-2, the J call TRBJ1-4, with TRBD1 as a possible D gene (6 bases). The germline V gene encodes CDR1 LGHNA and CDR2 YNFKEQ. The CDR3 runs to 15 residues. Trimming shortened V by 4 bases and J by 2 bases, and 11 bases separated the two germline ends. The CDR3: CASSPGQGTNEKLFF. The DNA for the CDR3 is TGTGCCAGCAGCCCCGGGCAGGGGACTAATGAAAAACTGTTTTTT.

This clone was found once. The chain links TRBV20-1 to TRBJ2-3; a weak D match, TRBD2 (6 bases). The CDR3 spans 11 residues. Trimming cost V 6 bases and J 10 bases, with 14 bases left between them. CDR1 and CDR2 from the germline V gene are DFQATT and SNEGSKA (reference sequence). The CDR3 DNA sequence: TGCAGTGCAAAGGGCACTAGCCCGCAGTATTTT. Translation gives CSAKGTSPQYF.

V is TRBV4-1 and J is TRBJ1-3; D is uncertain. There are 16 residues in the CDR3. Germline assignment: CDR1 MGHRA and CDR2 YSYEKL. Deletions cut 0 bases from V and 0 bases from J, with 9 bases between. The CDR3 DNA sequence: TGCGCCAGCAGCCAAGAGCCCATTCCCTCTGGAAACACCATATATTTT. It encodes CASSQEPIPSGNTIYF.

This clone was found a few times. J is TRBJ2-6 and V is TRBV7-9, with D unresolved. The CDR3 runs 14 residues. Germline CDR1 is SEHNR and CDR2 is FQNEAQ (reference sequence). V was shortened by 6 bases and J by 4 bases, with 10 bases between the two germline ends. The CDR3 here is CASRKSEGANVLTF. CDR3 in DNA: TGTGCCAGCAGGAAATCAGAGGGGGCCAACGTCCTGACTTTC.

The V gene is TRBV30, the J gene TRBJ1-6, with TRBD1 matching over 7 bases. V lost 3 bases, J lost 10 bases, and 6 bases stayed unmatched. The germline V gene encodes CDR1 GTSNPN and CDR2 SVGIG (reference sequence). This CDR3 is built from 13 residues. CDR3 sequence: CAWSPWGQSPLHF. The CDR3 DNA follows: TGTGCCTGGAGCCCTTGGGGACAGTCACCCCTCCACTTT.

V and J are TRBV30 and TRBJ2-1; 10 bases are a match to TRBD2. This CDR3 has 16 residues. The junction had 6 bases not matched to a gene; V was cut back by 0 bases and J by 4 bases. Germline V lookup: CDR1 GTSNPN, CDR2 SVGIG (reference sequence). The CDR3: CAWSVLSSGGYNEQFF. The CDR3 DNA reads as TGTGCCTGGAGTGTACTTTCTAGCGGGGGTTACAATGAGCAGTTCTTC.

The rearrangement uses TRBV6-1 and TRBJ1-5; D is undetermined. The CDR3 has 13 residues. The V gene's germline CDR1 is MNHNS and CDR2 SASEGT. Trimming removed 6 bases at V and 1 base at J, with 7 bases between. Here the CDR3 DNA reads TGTGCCAGCAGGGTCGCCAGCAATCAGCCCCAGCATTTT. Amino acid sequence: CASRVASNQPQHF.